The 26 T cell receptor beta chains below all came from one sample that was sequenced in a study of T cell responses to AZD1222 COVID-19 vaccine. TCRdb's copy holds only in-frame clones and misses some; the assay was immunoSEQ multiplex PCR. The sample has some 150,000 clones; 88% are singletons. This specimen was peripheral blood, taken on day 0 of MenACWY control vaccination. The receptors here all came from an adult in good health.

The rearrangement uses TRBV19 and TRBJ2-1; D is undetermined. Germline assignment: CDR1 LNHDA and CDR2 SQIVND (reference sequence). The V end lost 3 bases, the J end lost 12 bases, and 9 bases lay between the germline ends. The CDR3 runs to 11 residues. The DNA for the CDR3 is TGTGCCAGTAGTATTGGAGTGGTGCAGTTCTTC. Its protein is CASSIGVVQFF.

The chain carries TRBV11-3 and TRBJ1-2, with D hard to call. Deletions cut 1 base from V and 8 bases from J, with 11 bases between. In germline, CDR1 is SGHNT, CDR2 YENEEA. The CDR3 sequence is 13 residues long. DNA of the CDR3: TGTGCCAGCAGCTTAGCCCCCGGGTGGGGCTACACCTTC. Translation gives CASSLAPGWGYTF.

The J gene is TRBJ2-2, the V gene TRBV27; D may match TRBD1 or TRBD2 (5 bases each). This CDR3 contains 16 residues. The germline V gene encodes CDR1 MNHEY and CDR2 SMNVEV (reference sequence). Trimming removed 0 bases at V and 6 bases at J, with 14 bases between. CDR3 region: CASSLSNGVGAGELFF. As DNA, the CDR3 is TGTGCCAGCAGTTTATCGAACGGGGTAGGGGCCGGGGAGCTGTTTTTT.

This chain connects TRBV6-2 or TRBV6-3 to TRBJ2-3, with 11 bases aligning to TRBD2. The CDR3 is made up of 17 amino acids. The ends lost 2 bases at V and 2 bases at J; junction bases unmatched: 6. The germline gives CDR1 MNHEY, CDR2 SVGEGT. In DNA form, the CDR3 reads TGTGCCAGCAGTTACGGGCTAGCGGGAGGCCCCACAGATACGCAGTATTTT. Translation gives CASSYGLAGGPTDTQYF.

The V call is TRBV10-1, the J call TRBJ1-5; D gene ambiguous. Trimming pared 8 bases from V and 5 bases from J, leaving 1 base between. Germline-derived CDR1 and CDR2 are WNHNN and SYGVQD (reference sequence). The CDR3 loop spans 9 amino acids. DNA of the CDR3: TGCGCCAGCGATCAGCCCCAGCATTTT. The encoded protein is CASDQPQHF.

This rearrangement joins TRBV3-1 (or the pseudogene TRBV3-2) to TRBJ2-3; D is uncertain. Trimming removed 5 bases at V and 3 bases at J, with 9 bases between. In germline, CDR1 is LGHDT, CDR2 YNNKEL (reference sequence). The CDR3 consists of 13 residues. CDR3 residues: CASSGLTTDTQYF. DNA for the CDR3: TGTGCCAGCAGCGGCTTGACGACAGATACGCAGTATTTT.

CDR3: CASSDEGFGSEAFF. CDR3 coding DNA: TGTGCCAGCAGTGATGAAGGGTTCGGATCTGAAGCTTTCTTT. The chain uses TRBV2 and TRBJ1-1; D remains unclear. The germline CDR1 and CDR2 sequences are SNHLY and FYNNEI. The CDR3 is made up of 14 amino acids. Trimming pared 3 bases from V and 6 bases from J, leaving 14 bases between.

The V and J genes are TRBV20-1 and TRBJ2-1; TRBD2 matches 15 bases. This CDR3 comprises 17 residues. The J segment lost 8 bases and the V segment lost 3 bases, leaving 11 bases of the junction unmatched. CDR1 and CDR2 from the germline V gene are DFQATT and SNEGSKA (reference sequence). As DNA, the CDR3 is TGCAGTGCTAGTGGGGGACTAGCGGGAGGAAATCCGGATGAGCAGTTCTTC. Its translation: CSASGGLAGGNPDEQFF.

The genes are TRBV10-3 and TRBJ1-1; D is undetermined. Trimming cost V 10 bases and J 1 base, with 13 bases left between them. The CDR3 length is 13 residues. Germline CDR1 reads ENHRY; CDR2 reads SYGVKD. The CDR3 DNA reads as TGTGCCACCCACGGAGATTCGAACACTGAAGCTTTCTTT. It translates to CATHGDSNTEAFF.

This clone was seen a single time. The chain combines TRBV9 with TRBJ2-3, with 9 bases fitting TRBD2. Trimming removed 4 bases from V and 1 base from J; junction bases left unmatched: 4. The germline CDR1 and CDR2 sequences are SGDLS and YYNGEE. This CDR3 comprises 15 residues. The CDR3 sequence is CASSLRLAGTDTQYF. The CDR3 nucleotides are TGTGCCAGCAGCTTAAGACTAGCGGGCACAGATACGCAGTATTTT.

The chain carries TRBV6-2 or TRBV6-3 and TRBJ2-5; TRBD2 aligns across 13 bases. CDR1 and CDR2 from the germline V gene are MNHEY and SVGEGT. The CDR3 has 18 residues. V dropped 0 bases and J dropped 10; count of bases not matched to a gene: 14. Here the CDR3 reads CASSYSGGSTSGGANQYF. In DNA form, the CDR3 reads TGTGCCAGCAGTTACTCCGGTGGAAGTACTAGCGGGGGGGCGAACCAGTACTTC.

The CDR3 here is CASSPAWETDTQYF. The DNA of the CDR3 is TGTGCCAGCAGCCCGGCCTGGGAGACAGATACGCAGTATTTT. The chain couples TRBV7-2 to TRBJ2-3; possibly TRBD2 for D (5 bases). Trimming cost V 5 bases and J 3 bases, with 12 bases left between them. Germline V gene data show CDR1 as SGHTA and CDR2 as FQGNSA. There are 14 residues in the CDR3. The variable domain in full, with the rest retrieved from reference TRBV7-2 and TRBJ2-3, is GAGVSQSPSNKVTEKGKDVELRCDPISGHTALYWYRQSLGQGLEFLIYFQGNSAPDKSGLPSDRFSAERTGGSVSTLTIQRTQQEDSAVYLCASSPAWETDTQYFGPGTRLTVL.

V gene TRBV7-2 combines with J gene TRBJ2-1; 8 bases agree with TRBD2. The CDR3 has 13 residues. Germline CDR1 reads SGHTA; CDR2 reads FQGNSA. V lost 5 bases, J lost 10 bases, and 7 bases stayed unmatched. CDR3 bases: TGTGCCAGCAGCGCCGGACTAGCAGTCGAGCAGTTCTTC. Residues: CASSAGLAVEQFF. The full variable domain, with the rest looked up from reference TRBV7-2 and TRBJ2-1, is GAGVSQSPSNKVTEKGKDVELRCDPISGHTALYWYRQSLGQGLEFLIYFQGNSAPDKSGLPSDRFSAERTGGSVSTLTIQRTQQEDSAVYLCASSAGLAVEQFFGPGTRLTVL.

In its sample, this clone was seen once. The chain recombines TRBV6-2 or TRBV6-3 with TRBJ1-6; D remains ambiguous. V lost 3 bases and J lost 3, with 9 bases in between. This CDR3 spans 15 amino acids. The V gene's germline CDR1 is MNHEY and CDR2 SVGEGT. The CDR3, as DNA: TGTGCCAGCAGTTATTTCGACGGCTATAATTCACCCCTCCACTTT. Protein: CASSYFDGYNSPLHF.

The chain links TRBV2 to TRBJ2-2; D call uncertain. There are 13 residues in the CDR3. V dropped 3 bases and J dropped 3 bases, with 5 bases sitting between them. Per the germline V gene, CDR1 is SNHLY and CDR2 is FYNNEI. The CDR3 DNA reads TGTGCCAGCAGTGAGACCGACACCGGGGAGCTGTTTTTT. Residues: CASSETDTGELFF.

The chain links TRBV5-4 to TRBJ1-1; 9 bases match TRBD1. CDR1 SGHNT and CDR2 YYREEE come from the germline V gene (reference sequence). This CDR3 spans 15 amino acids. Trimming removed 3 bases from V and 5 bases from J; junction bases left unmatched: 8. The CDR3 DNA reads as TGTGCCAGCAGCTCGCCGGGACAGGGAAGGACTGAAGCTTTCTTT. It encodes CASSSPGQGRTEAFF. Full variable domain (remainder filled in from reference TRBV5-4 and TRBJ1-1): ETGVTQSPTHLIKTRGQQVTLRCSSQSGHNTVSWYQQALGQGPQFIFQYYREEENGRGNFPPRFSGLQFPNYSSELNVNALELDDSALYLCASSSPGQGRTEAFFGQGTRLTVV.

The rearrangement joins TRBV5-1 to TRBJ2-3; TRBD1 matches 9 bases. The germline V gene has CDR1 SGHRS and CDR2 YFSETQ. V lost 0 bases to trimming and J lost 3 bases; unmatched junction nucleotides: 5. The CDR3 runs 16 residues. CDR3 protein: CASSLAPGQGTDTQYF. The CDR3 DNA follows: TGCGCCAGCAGCTTGGCCCCGGGACAGGGAACAGATACGCAGTATTTT. Filled out from reference TRBV5-1 and TRBJ2-3, the complete variable domain reads KAGVTQTPRYLIKTRGQQVTLSCSPISGHRSVSWYQQTPGQGLQFLFEYFSETQRNKGNFPGRFSGRQFSNSRSEMNVSTLELGDSALYLCASSLAPGQGTDTQYFGPGTRLTVL.

V and J are TRBV9 and TRBJ1-4, with D possibly being TRBD1 (5 bases). Looked up from germline, CDR1 is SGDLS and CDR2 is YYNGEE. Trimming took 0 bases from V and 0 from J, leaving 15 bases between them. This CDR3 is built from 18 residues. The CDR3 coding sequence is TGTGCCAGCAGCGTAGAACCCCGCACAGGATCAACTAATGAAAAACTGTTTTTT. The encoded protein is CASSVEPRTGSTNEKLFF.

This clone has a handful of counts. The CDR3 spells CASSTRDRLNAFF. The CDR3 coding sequence is TGTGCCAGTAGTACCAGGGACCGTCTGAACGCTTTCTTT. This chain joins TRBV19 and TRBJ1-1, with D possibly being TRBD1 (5 bases). The CDR3 contains 13 residues. The V gene lost 4 bases and the J gene lost 11 bases, with 17 bases spanning the gap. Germline V gives CDR1 LNHDA, CDR2 SQIVND (reference sequence).

The chain joins TRBV7-9 to TRBJ1-4; D unresolved. Trimming took 3 bases from V and 8 from J, leaving 10 bases between them. This CDR3 is 13 amino acids long. Germline CDR1 is SEHNR and CDR2 is FQNEAQ (reference sequence). CDR3 amino acids: CASSFRIGEKLFF. For the CDR3, the DNA is TGTGCCAGCAGCTTTCGGATCGGGGAAAAACTGTTTTTT.

This clone was detected only once. One end of the junction varies from germline; a read error may be responsible. V gene TRBV7-7 combines with J gene TRBJ2-5; weak D call: TRBD2 (5 bases). The CDR3 has 15 residues. Germline V gene sequence: CDR1 SSHAT, CDR2 FNYEAQ (reference sequence). The chain's CDR3 is CASSFGVAAEETQYF. CDR3 DNA: TGTGCTAGCAGCTTCGGGGTCGCCGCGGAAGAGACCCAGTACTTC.

This clone was recorded once. The chain combines TRBV5-4 with TRBJ1-2, with D unclear. CDR1 is SGHNT, CDR2 YYREEE, per germline (reference sequence). The CDR3 totals 12 residues. V was clipped by 0 bases and J by 5 bases, with 5 bases between them. The CDR3: CASSLAGYGYTF. DNA of the CDR3: TGTGCCAGCAGCTTGGCCGGATATGGCTACACCTTC.

CDR3 sequence reads: CASSRGGGPNEQFF. The CDR3 DNA follows: TGTGCCAGCAGCCGAGGTGGGGGGCCGAATGAGCAGTTCTTC. The chain uses TRBV5-5 and TRBJ2-1, with D possibly called TRBD1 or TRBD2 (6 bases each). The germline V and J ends were trimmed by 4 bases and 7 bases, with 15 bases remaining between them. The CDR3 consists of 14 residues. Germline V gives CDR1 SGHKS, CDR2 YYEKEE (reference sequence).

V is TRBV30 and J is TRBJ1-6; D gene uncertain. V dropped 3 bases and J dropped 9 bases, with 12 bases sitting between them. The CDR3 has 13 residues. Germline V lookup: CDR1 GTSNPN, CDR2 SVGIG (reference sequence). The CDR3: CAWSRADGSPLHF. CDR3 bases: TGTGCCTGGAGCCGGGCCGATGGTTCACCCCTCCACTTT.

This chain uses TRBV28 with TRBJ1-1, with TRBD1 as a possible D gene (6 bases). Germline CDR1 MDHEN, CDR2 SYDVKM. The CDR3 runs to 14 residues. V was shortened by 4 bases and J by 4 bases, with 13 bases between the two germline ends. The CDR3 protein is CASSWGGSTTEAFF. The CDR3 coding sequence is TGTGCCAGCAGTTGGGGGGGCAGCACCACTGAAGCTTTCTTT.

The CDR3 here is CASLLQHPNTEAFF. The CDR3 DNA follows: TGTGCCAGCTTACTCCAACACCCGAACACTGAAGCTTTCTTT. V gene TRBV7-8 combines with J gene TRBJ1-1; D ambiguous. The CDR3 covers 14 residues. Per the germline V gene, CDR1 is SGHVS and CDR2 is FQNEAQ. The V end lost 8 bases, the J end lost 1 base, and 14 bases lay between the germline ends.